The clone carrying this T cell receptor beta chain was counted at least ten times. The sample comes from a study of blood T cell repertoires in COVID-19. Participant age was roughly 18 to 100 years, and participants resided in 20 to 30 US areas. Clinical history reported by participants formed the basis on which cohorts were assigned. With 8 bases removed from V and 7 bases from J, the gap between germline ends came to 18 bases. Germline CDR1 is LNHDA and CDR2 is SQIVND (reference sequence). The CDR3 is 13 amino acids. Assay used: immunoSEQ multiplex PCR; TCRdb lists only in-frame clones, some missing. The sample gives about 300,000 clones, approximately 92% of which show up once; about 1.1% is in the top ten.

Sequenced sample: PBMCs or T cells enriched from blood (not recorded which). The V gene is TRBV19, the J gene TRBJ2-7, with TRBD2 as a possible D gene (6 bases). The receptor's source is a woman aged 25 to 39 who had recovered from COVID-19. This CDR3 is CASGRDSVGEQYF. The DNA for the CDR3 is TGTGCCAGTGGCCGGGACTCCGTCGGGGAGCAGTACTTC.